The 3 T cell receptor beta chains reported below all come from one sample, sequenced in a study of T cells after yellow fever vaccination. TCRdb processed the 5' RACE reads anew with MiXCR; each CDR3 protein has one entry. Here the sample spans a few hundred thousand distinct CDR3 sequences, about a fifth being singletons. This material consisted of PBMCs, taken 15 days after the yellow fever booster vaccination. All receptors derive from a man aged 25 to 45 who received the YFV17D yellow fever vaccine.

This chain connects TRBV6-1 to TRBJ2-3; D remains ambiguous. The CDR3 length is 14 residues. Germline CDR1 MNHNS, CDR2 SASEGT. V was shortened by 10 bases and J by 2 bases, with 16 bases between the two germline ends. The CDR3 coding sequence is TGTGCCACCCAGCGCACAGCTCTCACAGATACGCAGTATTTT. Its protein product is CATQRTALTDTQYF.

The chain has TRBV7-3 and TRBJ2-1; 10 nucleotides agree with TRBD1. Trimming took 3 bases from V and 7 from J; bases not matched to a gene: 21. This CDR3 is 20 amino acids long. Germline values: CDR1 SGHTA, CDR2 FQGTGA. The CDR3 DNA sequence: TGTGCCAGCAGCTTCCCTGCTGGGCCCGACAGGGGGCGCGGGGAGAATGAGCAGTTCTTC. Residues: CASSFPAGPDRGRGENEQFF.

The gene calls are TRBV19 and TRBJ1-1; D perhaps matches TRBD1 (5 bases). CDR3 length: 14 amino acids. From germline, CDR1 is LNHDA and CDR2 SQIVND (reference sequence). V was cut by 7 bases and J by 1 base, with 13 bases left in between. The CDR3 DNA follows: TGTGCCAGTACGAAAGGTCAGGGGAACACTGAAGCTTTCTTT. Protein product: CASTKGQGNTEAFF.